This is a list of T cell receptor beta chains from one sample in a study of T cell changes during pregnancy in multiple sclerosis. Produced via immunoSEQ multiplex PCR; TCRdb's table is partial and in-frame only. Counted here are some 100,000 clones, more than 80% occurring once; the ten biggest clones make up more than 0.95%. The sequences come from peripheral blood, collected in the second trimester of pregnancy. The source of these receptors is a female donor with multiple sclerosis, enrolled in a pregnancy study. Both conserved end residues are part of each CDR3. The order of the fields is V gene, D gene, J gene, CDR3 protein, CDR3 DNA. D genes are given only for firm matches.

TRBV9	.	TRBJ2-3	CASSVSRSEGTQYF	TGTGCCAGCAGCGTCAGCCGGTCCGAGGGTACGCAGTATTTT
TRBV20-1	.	TRBJ2-1	CTPDFYNEQFF	TGCACCCCTGACTTCTACAATGAGCAGTTCTTC
TRBV10-3	.	TRBJ1-1	CAIRIQGSATEAFF	TGTGCCATCAGAATACAGGGTTCGGCCACTGAAGCTTTCTTT
TRBV5-1	TRBD1	TRBJ1-6	CASSLEGQGVPYNSPLHF	TGCGCCAGCAGCTTGGAAGGACAGGGGGTCCCCTATAATTCACCCCTCCACTTT
TRBV18	.	TRBJ2-7	CASSPLPLPHEQYF	TGTGCCAGCTCACCACTTCCCCTTCCCCACGAGCAGTACTTC
TRBV28	.	TRBJ1-1	CASSLGLTVMNTEAFF	TGTGCCAGCAGTTTGGGATTGACAGTTATGAACACTGAAGCTTTCTTT
TRBV6-5	TRBD1	TRBJ1-5	CASSYTDRERQPQHF	TGTGCCAGCAGTTATACGGACAGGGAGAGGCAGCCCCAGCATTTT
TRBV18	TRBD1	TRBJ1-1	CASSLRTGADTEAFF	TGTGCCAGCTCACTACGGACAGGGGCCGACACTGAAGCTTTCTTT
TRBV9	TRBD1	TRBJ1-5	CASSRTGTENQPQHF	TGTGCCAGCAGTCGAACCGGGACAGAAAATCAGCCCCAGCATTTT
TRBV2	.	TRBJ1-1	CASRPRAPNAEAFF	TGTGCCAGCAGGCCCAGGGCCCCAAACGCTGAAGCTTTCTTT
TRBV7-9	.	TRBJ1-4	CASGAGDEKLFF	TGTGCCAGCGGGGCAGGGGATGAAAAACTGTTTTTT
TRBV19	TRBD1	TRBJ1-1	CASSRPGTGPNTEAFF	TGTGCCAGTAGTCGTCCCGGGACAGGGCCTAACACTGAAGCTTTCTTT
TRBV19	TRBD2	TRBJ2-3	CASRAGGYTDTQYF	TGTGCCAGCAGGGCGGGGGGTTACACAGATACGCAGTATTTT